Described below is a single TCR beta chain sequence and its context. Each molecule of TCR cDNA was tagged with one unique molecular identifier. TCRdb ran MiXCR on the 5' RACE reads and lists one entry per CDR3 protein. The data hold around 11,000 distinct CDR3 sequences, with less than 25% observed a single time. The data originate from a study of spatial heterogeneity in lung cancer. Time point meaning: sample taken at primary tumor resection. Whole RNA from tumor, nontumor lung or frozen PBMC was sequenced unsorted. This TCR was sampled from a female donor with early-stage non-small cell lung cancer. The input for sequencing was PBMCs, taken at surgery.

CDR3 protein: CASSLGALYTDTQYF. In nucleotides, the CDR3 is TGTGCCAGCAGCTTGGGGGCTCTTTACACAGATACGCAGTATTTT. The chain employs TRBV7-9 and TRBJ2-3; TRBD1 might be the D (6 bases). Germline CDR1 reads SEHNR; CDR2 reads FQNEAQ (reference sequence). This CDR3 region has 15 residues. V gave up 3 bases and J gave up 2 bases, with 12 bases separating them.